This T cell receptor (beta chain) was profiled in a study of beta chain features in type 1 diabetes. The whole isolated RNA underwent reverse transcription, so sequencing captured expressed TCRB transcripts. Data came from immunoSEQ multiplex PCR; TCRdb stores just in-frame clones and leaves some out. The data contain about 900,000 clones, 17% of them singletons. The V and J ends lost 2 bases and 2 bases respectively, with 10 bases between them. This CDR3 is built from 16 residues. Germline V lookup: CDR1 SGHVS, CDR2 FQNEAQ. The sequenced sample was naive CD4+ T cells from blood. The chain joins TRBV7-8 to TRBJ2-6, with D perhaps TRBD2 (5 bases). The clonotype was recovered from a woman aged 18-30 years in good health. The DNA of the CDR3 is TGTGCCAGCAGCTTACTGAGGGCTGCTGGGGCCAACGTCCTGACTTTC. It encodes CASSLLRAAGANVLTF. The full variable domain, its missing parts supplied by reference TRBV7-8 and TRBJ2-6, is GAGVSQSPRYKVAKRGQDVALRCDPISGHVSLFWYQQALGQGPEFLTYFQNEAQLDKSGLPSDRFFAERPEGSVSTLKIQRTQQEDSAVYLCASSLLRAAGANVLTFGAGSRLTVL.